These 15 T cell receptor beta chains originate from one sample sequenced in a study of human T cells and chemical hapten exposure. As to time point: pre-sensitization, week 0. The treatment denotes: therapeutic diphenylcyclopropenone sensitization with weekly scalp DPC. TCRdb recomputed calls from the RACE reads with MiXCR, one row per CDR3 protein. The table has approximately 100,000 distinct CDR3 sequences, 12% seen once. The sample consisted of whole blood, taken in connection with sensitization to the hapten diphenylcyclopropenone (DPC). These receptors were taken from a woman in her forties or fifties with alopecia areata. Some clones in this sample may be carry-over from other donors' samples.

The CDR3 DNA sequence: TGCAGTGCTAGACCCGGCCATGAGCAGTTCTTC. Protein sequence: CSARPGHEQFF. The chain combines TRBV20-1 with TRBJ2-1; D not certain. The CDR3 sequence is 11 residues long. The germline V gene has CDR1 DFQATT and CDR2 SNEGSKA (reference sequence). V dropped 2 bases and J dropped 8 bases, with 7 bases sitting between them.

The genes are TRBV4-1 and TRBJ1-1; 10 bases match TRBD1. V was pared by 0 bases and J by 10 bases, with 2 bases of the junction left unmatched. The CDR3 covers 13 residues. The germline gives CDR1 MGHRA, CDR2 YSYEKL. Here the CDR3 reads CASSQERTGGAFF. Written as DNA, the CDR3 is TGCGCCAGCAGCCAAGAACGGACAGGGGGAGCTTTCTTT.

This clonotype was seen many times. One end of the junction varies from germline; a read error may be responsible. CDR3 nucleotides: TGTGCCAGCAGTTCGGGACAGAACACCGGGGAGCTGTTTTTT. This translates into CASSSGQNTGELFF. V is TRBV5-1 and J is TRBJ2-2, with TRBD1 as a possible D gene (6 bases). From germline, CDR1 is SGHRS and CDR2 YFSETQ. The CDR3 is 14 amino acids.

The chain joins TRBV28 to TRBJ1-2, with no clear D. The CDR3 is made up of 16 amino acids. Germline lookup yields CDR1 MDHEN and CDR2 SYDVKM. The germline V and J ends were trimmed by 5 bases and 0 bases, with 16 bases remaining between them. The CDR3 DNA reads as TGTGCCAGCAGTCCCCCAAGACCGGAGACTAACTATGGCTACACCTTC. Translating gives CASSPPRPETNYGYTF.

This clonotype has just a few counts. The CDR3 spells CSVERSSGVYGYTF. In DNA form, the CDR3 reads TGCAGCGTTGAACGAAGCTCGGGAGTCTATGGCTACACCTTC. The chain joins TRBV29-1 to TRBJ1-2; D uncertain. Trimming shortened V by 2 bases and J by 4 bases, and 14 bases separated the two germline ends. This CDR3 spans 14 amino acids. Germline V gene sequence: CDR1 SQVTM, CDR2 ANQGSEA.

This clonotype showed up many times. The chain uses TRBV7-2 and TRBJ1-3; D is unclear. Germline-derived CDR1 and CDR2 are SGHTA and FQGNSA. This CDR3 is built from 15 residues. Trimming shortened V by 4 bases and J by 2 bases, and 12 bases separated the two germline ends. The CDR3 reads CASSYDTGAGNTIYF. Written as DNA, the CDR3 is TGTGCCAGCAGCTACGATACGGGCGCTGGAAACACCATATATTTT.

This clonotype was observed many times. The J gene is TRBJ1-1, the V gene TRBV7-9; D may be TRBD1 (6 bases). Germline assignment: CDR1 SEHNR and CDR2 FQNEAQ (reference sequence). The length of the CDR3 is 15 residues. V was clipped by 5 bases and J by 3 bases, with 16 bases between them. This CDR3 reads CASSPRGSTDTEAFF. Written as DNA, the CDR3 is TGTGCCAGCAGCCCAAGGGGGTCCACCGACACTGAAGCTTTCTTT.

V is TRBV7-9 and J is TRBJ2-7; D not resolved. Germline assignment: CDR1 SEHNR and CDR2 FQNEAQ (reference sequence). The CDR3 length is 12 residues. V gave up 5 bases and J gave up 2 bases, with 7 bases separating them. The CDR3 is CASSEEPYEQYF. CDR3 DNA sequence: TGTGCCAGCAGCGAAGAGCCCTACGAGCAGTACTTC.

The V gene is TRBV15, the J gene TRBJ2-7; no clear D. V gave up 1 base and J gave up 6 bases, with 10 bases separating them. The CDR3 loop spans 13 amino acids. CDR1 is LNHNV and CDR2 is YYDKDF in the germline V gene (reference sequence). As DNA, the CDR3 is TGTGCCACCAGCAGAGTATGGAGCCGCGAGCAGTACTTC. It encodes CATSRVWSREQYF.

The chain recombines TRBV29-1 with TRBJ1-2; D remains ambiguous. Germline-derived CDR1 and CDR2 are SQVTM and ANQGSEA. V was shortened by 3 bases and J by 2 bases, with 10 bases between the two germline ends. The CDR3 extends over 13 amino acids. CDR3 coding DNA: TGCAGCGTTGATGGAACGTTCAACTATGGCTACACCTTC. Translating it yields CSVDGTFNYGYTF.

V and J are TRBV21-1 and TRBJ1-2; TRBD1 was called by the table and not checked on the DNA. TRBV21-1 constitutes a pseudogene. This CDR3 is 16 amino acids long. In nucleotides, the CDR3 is TGTGCCAGCAACACCCTGACGGGACAGAAAAACTATGGCTACACCTTC. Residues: CASNTLTGQKNYGYTF.

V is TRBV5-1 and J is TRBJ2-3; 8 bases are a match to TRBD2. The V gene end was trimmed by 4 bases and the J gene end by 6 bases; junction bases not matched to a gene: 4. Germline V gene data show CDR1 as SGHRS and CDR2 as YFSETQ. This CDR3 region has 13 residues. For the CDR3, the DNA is TGCGCCAGCAGCACGGGAGGGCCGGATACGCAGTATTTT. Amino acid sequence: CASSTGGPDTQYF. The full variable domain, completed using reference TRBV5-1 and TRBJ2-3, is KAGVTQTPRYLIKTRGQQVTLSCSPISGHRSVSWYQQTPGQGLQFLFEYFSETQRNKGNFPGRFSGRQFSNSRSEMNVSTLELGDSALYLCASSTGGPDTQYFGPGTRLTVL.

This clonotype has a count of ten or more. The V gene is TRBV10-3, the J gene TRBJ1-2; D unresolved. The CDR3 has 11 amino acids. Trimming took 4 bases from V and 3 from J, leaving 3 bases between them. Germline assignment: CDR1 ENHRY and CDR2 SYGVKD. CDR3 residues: CAISADYGYTF. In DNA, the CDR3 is TGTGCCATCAGTGCTGACTATGGCTACACCTTC.

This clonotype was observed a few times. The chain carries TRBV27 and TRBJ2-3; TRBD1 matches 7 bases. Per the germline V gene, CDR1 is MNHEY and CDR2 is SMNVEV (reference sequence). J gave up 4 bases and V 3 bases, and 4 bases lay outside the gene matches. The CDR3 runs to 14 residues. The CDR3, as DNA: TGTGCCAGCAGTTTCAACAGGGGATCAGATACGCAGTATTTT. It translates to CASSFNRGSDTQYF.

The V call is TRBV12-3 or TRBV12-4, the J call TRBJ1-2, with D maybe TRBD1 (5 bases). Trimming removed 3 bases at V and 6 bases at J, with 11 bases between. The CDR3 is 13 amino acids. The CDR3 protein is CASSFVTEDGYTF. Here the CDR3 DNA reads TGTGCCAGCAGTTTCGTGACAGAGGATGGCTACACCTTC.